This record concerns one T cell receptor beta chain sequence. Antigen specificity is unknown. Preparation of TCR beta libraries was done by quantitative 5'-RACE with molecular barcodes. From the 5' RACE reads, TCRdb called clonotypes with MiXCR, one entry per CDR3 protein. The sample gives about 36,000 distinct CDR3 sequences, over 5.5% of which show up once; more than 10% is in the top ten. This record belongs to a study of CD8 T cells in ankylosing spondylitis. Study results and limitations: Disease-linked clones reportedly concentrated significantly in matched ankylosing spondylitis synovial fluid.

Sequencing input: blood, either unsorted or a sorted T cell fraction (not recorded which). The clonotype originates from a male donor with ankylosing spondylitis or in good health (not recorded which).

The chain's CDR3 is CASSLTAYEQYF. The CDR3 DNA sequence: TGCGCCAGCAGCTTAACGGCCTACGAGCAGTACTTC. V gene TRBV5-1 combines with J gene TRBJ2-7; no clear D. CDR1 and CDR2 (germline): SGHRS, YFSETQ. Trimming cost V 2 bases and J 2 bases, with 5 bases left between them. The CDR3 covers 12 residues.